This TCR beta chain was profiled in a study of human T cells and chemical hapten exposure. Per the authors' pipeline: The number of TCRs in each sample had a median of 95,638 and spanned about 20,000 to 690,600. From the RACE reads, TCRdb called clonotypes with MiXCR, one entry per CDR3 protein. In this record, the V and J calls reflect TCRdb's handling and not the investigators' own analysis. The sample has approximately 80,000 distinct CDR3 sequences, 7.5% to 9.5% seen once. General study findings and limits: TCRs at a frequency above 1 in 1000 stayed unchanged with DPC sensitization.

Note on this clonotype: Its antigen is currently unknown. The junction and the germline gene differ at one end; a read error may be behind it.

Sample time point: patch test 1, 2 weeks after DPC sensitization. Treatment indicated: therapeutic diphenylcyclopropenone sensitization with weekly scalp DPC. This CDR3 is 14 amino acids long. From germline, CDR1 is MNHNS and CDR2 SASEGT. This specimen consisted of whole blood, obtained in connection with sensitization to the hapten diphenylcyclopropenone (DPC). The V and J genes are TRBV6-1 and TRBJ1-1; 11 bases are shared with TRBD1. This receptor was obtained from a woman in her 30s with alopecia areata. Some clones in this sample may be carry-over from other donors' samples. The CDR3 DNA follows: TGTGCCAACAGTGAAGCGGGGACAGGGGGTTCGGCTTTCTTT. Translation: CANSEAGTGGSAFF.